The source of this T cell receptor beta chain is a study of blood T cell repertoires in COVID-19. Study-level background: Acute-phase and convalescent COVID-19 samples originated in the United States, Italy and Spain. Sources were T cells, B-cell-depleted T cells, or PBMCs; the material itself was cDNA or gDNA.

As handled by the study authors: It was from reference gene primer amplification that nucleated cell counts were estimated. Clones were sequenced by immunoSEQ multiplex PCR, and TCRdb holds only the in-frame ones, with some missing. V and J calls plus clone size are reproduced from that table; the DNA served to infer D and trimming. This sample has roughly 200,000 clones; 85% occur once, and the top ten carry roughly 7.7%. In regard to this clone: The sample carries other DNA sequences with the same CDR3.

The J segment lost 7 bases and the V segment lost 1 base, leaving 3 bases of the junction unmatched. CDR1 is LNHDA and CDR2 is SQIVND in the germline V gene (reference sequence). The CDR3 sequence is 15 residues long. The chain recombines TRBV19 with TRBJ1-5; the match to TRBD1 covers 11 bases. This receptor was identified in an older woman with acute or convalescent COVID-19. Sequenced sample: peripheral blood. Here the CDR3 reads CASSIGTGGGQPQHF. The CDR3 DNA reads TGTGCCAGTAGTATAGGGACAGGGGGCGGCCAGCCCCAGCATTTT.